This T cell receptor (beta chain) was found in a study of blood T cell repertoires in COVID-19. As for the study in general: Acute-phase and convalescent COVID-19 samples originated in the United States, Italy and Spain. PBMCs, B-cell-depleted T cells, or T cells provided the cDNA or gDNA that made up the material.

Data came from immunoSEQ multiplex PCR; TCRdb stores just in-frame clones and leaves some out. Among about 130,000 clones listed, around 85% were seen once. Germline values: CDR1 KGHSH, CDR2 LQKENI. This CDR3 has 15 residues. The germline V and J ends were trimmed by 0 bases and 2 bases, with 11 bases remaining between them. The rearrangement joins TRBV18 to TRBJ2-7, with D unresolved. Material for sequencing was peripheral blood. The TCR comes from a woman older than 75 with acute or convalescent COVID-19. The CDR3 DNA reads TGTGCCAGCTCACCACCAAGCCGTATGGCCTACGAGCAGTACTTC. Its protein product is CASSPPSRMAYEQYF.